These T cell receptor beta chains were read from a single sample in a study of CD8 T cells in ankylosing spondylitis. MiXCR, run by TCRdb on the 5' RACE reads, gives a single entry per CDR3 protein. The repertoire holds some 70,000 distinct CDR3 sequences, with 5.3% as singletons. Sequencing used blood, either unsorted or a sorted T cell fraction (not recorded which). These receptors all come from a male donor with ankylosing spondylitis or in good health (not recorded which). The CDR3 runs from the conserved cysteine through the conserved F or W. D genes are given only for firm matches. The size field reads once, few or many counts, or a class when the clone is expanded.

TRBJ1-3,TRBV20-1,.,many,TGCAGTGCGCGAGGGAAGCGCTCTGGAAACACCATATATTTT,CSARGKRSGNTIYF
TRBJ2-4,TRBV12-3/TRBV12-4,.,many,TGTGCCAGCAGTCCCGGGACAGCGGGGAACATTCAGTACTTC,CASSPGTAGNIQYF
TRBJ2-1,TRBV24-1,.,many,TGTGCCACCAGTGACCGTGGGACGGTCAGGGACAATGAGCAGTTCTTC,CATSDRGTVRDNEQFF
TRBJ2-6,TRBV20-1,.,many,TGCAGTGCTAGAGATGGGACTGGCTCTGGGGCCAACGTCCTGACTTTC,CSARDGTGSGANVLTF
TRBJ2-1,TRBV20-1,TRBD2,many,TGCAGTGCTGGACGCCTCGGGACTAGCGGCGGCAATGAGCAGTTCTTC,CSAGRLGTSGGNEQFF
TRBJ2-1,TRBV9,.,many,TGTGCCAGCAGCGTAGAGGATGAGCAGTTCTTC,CASSVEDEQFF
TRBJ2-3,TRBV23-1,.,many,TGCGCCAGCAGTCGGGCAGATACGCAGTATTTT,CASSRADTQYF
TRBJ1-1,TRBV5-1,.,many,TGCGCCAGCAGGAACTGGGCAGGGGCGGACACTGAAGCTTTCTTT,CASRNWAGADTEAFF
TRBJ1-5,TRBV29-1,.,once,TGCAGCGCTTCGGCGGGGGCAGGGCCCCCTTGCAATCAGCCCCAGCATTTT,CSASAGAGPPCNQPQHF
TRBJ2-5,TRBV7-2,.,few,TGTGCCAGCAGCCCCCGGGGTGCGTACCAAGAGACCCAGTACTTC,CASSPRGAYQETQYF
TRBJ2-3,TRBV12-3/TRBV12-4,.,many,TGTGCCAGCAGTTTAGGAATGGGGGCACCCGGGTGGGGCACAGATACGCAGTATTTT,CASSLGMGAPGWGTDTQYF
TRBJ1-2,TRBV28,.,many,TGTGCCAGCAGTTCGGGCCCAAGTGATAAGGGCTACACCTTC,CASSSGPSDKGYTF
TRBJ1-2,TRBV4-1,.,many,TGCGCCAGCAGCCAAGATAGGGGATTGGGAGGCTACACCTTC,CASSQDRGLGGYTF
TRBJ2-1,TRBV12-3/TRBV12-4,TRBD2,many,TGTGCCAGCTTTCGGGGGGGCCTTCCGTACAATGAGCAGTTCTTC,CASFRGGLPYNEQFF
TRBJ1-2,TRBV7-9,TRBD1,few,TGTGCCAGCAGCTCTTTCAGGGGGTCTAGCGGCTACACCTTC,CASSSFRGSSGYTF
TRBJ1-5,TRBV12-3/TRBV12-4,TRBD1,many,TGTGCCAGTACGACAGGGGACAATCAGCCCCAGCATTTT,CASTTGDNQPQHF
TRBJ2-5,TRBV4-1,TRBD2,many,TGCGCCAGCAGCCAAAGTAGCGGGGGGGCTCGGGAGACCCAGTACTTC,CASSQSSGGARETQYF